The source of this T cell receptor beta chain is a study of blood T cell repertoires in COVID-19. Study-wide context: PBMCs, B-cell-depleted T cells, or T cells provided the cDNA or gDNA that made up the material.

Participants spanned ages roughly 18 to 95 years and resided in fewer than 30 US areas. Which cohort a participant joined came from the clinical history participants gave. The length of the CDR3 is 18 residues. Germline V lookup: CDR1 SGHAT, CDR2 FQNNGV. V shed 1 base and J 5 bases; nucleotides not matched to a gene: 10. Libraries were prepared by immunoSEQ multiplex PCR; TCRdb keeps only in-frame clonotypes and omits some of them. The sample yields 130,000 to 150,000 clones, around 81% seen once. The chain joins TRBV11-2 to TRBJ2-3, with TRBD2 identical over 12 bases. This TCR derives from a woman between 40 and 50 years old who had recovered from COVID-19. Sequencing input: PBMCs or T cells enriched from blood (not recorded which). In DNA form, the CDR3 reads TGTGCCAGCAGCTTAGGTCGAGTGCTAGCGGGAGGGGAAGATACGCAGTATTTT. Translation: CASSLGRVLAGGEDTQYF.